The 26 T cell receptor beta chains listed next were all sequenced from one sample in a study of Graves' ophthalmopathy and Graves' hyperthyroidism. Scientists amplified the TCR beta CDR3 regions from RNA transcripts. An initial RT-PCR round employing HTBI primers preceded a second-round multiplex PCR. TCRdb re-called the multiplex PCR reads with MiXCR, one entry per CDR3 protein. The data hold 200,000 to 300,000 distinct CDR3 sequences, with around 42% observed a single time. Sequences were obtained from peripheral blood. All receptors derive from an adult man with Graves' ophthalmopathy.

The J gene is TRBJ2-6, the V gene TRBV27; a possible D gene is TRBD1 (7 bases). The germline V gene has CDR1 MNHEY and CDR2 SMNVEV (reference sequence). This CDR3 has 16 residues. V was trimmed by 5 bases and J by 2 bases, leaving 13 bases between them. The CDR3 here is CASSGRGVPGANVLTF. DNA for the CDR3: TGTGCCAGCAGTGGCAGGGGGGTACCTGGGGCCAACGTCCTGACTTTC.

The V gene is TRBV12-3 or TRBV12-4, the J gene TRBJ2-7; 7 positions match TRBD2. The CDR3 is made up of 14 amino acids. After removal of 5 bases from V and 11 bases from J, the junction contained 15 bases not matched to a gene. The CDR3 bases are TGTGCCAGCAGTCCCCGGAGTGTTAGCGGGCGAGAGTACTTC. Encoded protein: CASSPRSVSGREYF.

This chain connects TRBV5-1 to TRBJ1-1; D may be TRBD1 (6 bases). Germline V gene lookup returns CDR1 SGHRS and CDR2 YFSETQ. V dropped 6 bases and J dropped 0 bases, with 12 bases sitting between them. The CDR3 runs 14 residues. The CDR3 region has the DNA TGCGCCAGCACCCAAGGACAGTTGAACACTGAAGCTTTCTTT. This codes for CASTQGQLNTEAFF.

The chain couples TRBV7-8 to TRBJ1-2, with D perhaps TRBD1 (5 bases). This CDR3 region has 15 residues. Germline values: CDR1 SGHVS, CDR2 FQNEAQ. The V end was cut by 2 bases, the J end by 0 bases, with 10 bases between. Here the CDR3 reads CASSLQRQPNYGYTF. The CDR3 region has the DNA TGTGCCAGCAGCTTACAAAGACAGCCTAACTATGGCTACACCTTC.

The sample holds a few counts of this clonotype. The genes are TRBV7-8 and TRBJ1-1; possible D gene TRBD1, 6 bases. Germline V lookup: CDR1 SGHVS, CDR2 FQNEAQ. Between the trimmed V and J ends, which lost 5 bases and 1 base, there was a span of 14 bases. The CDR3 runs to 15 residues. The DNA for the CDR3 is TGTGCCAGCAGCCAGGGAGGGGGGAGGAACACTGAAGCTTTCTTT. Translating gives CASSQGGGRNTEAFF.

The V call is TRBV7-2, the J call TRBJ2-2, with unresolved D. Germline values: CDR1 SGHTA, CDR2 FQGNSA. Trimming stripped 1 base from V and 3 bases from J, with 6 bases between. There are 14 residues in the CDR3. The CDR3 reads CASSLGSDTGELFF. CDR3 DNA sequence: TGTGCCAGCAGCTTAGGGAGCGACACCGGGGAGCTGTTTTTT.

There are a few counts of this clonotype. The chain has TRBV29-1 and TRBJ2-5, with 11 bases lining up with TRBD1. Germline CDR1 is SQVTM and CDR2 is ANQGSEA. V lost 7 bases to trimming and J lost 4 bases; unmatched junction nucleotides: 11. This CDR3 region has 15 residues. The CDR3 bases are TGCAGCGCCATCCCCGGGACAGGGGGACGAGAGACCCAGTACTTC. Translated, it gives CSAIPGTGGRETQYF.

Details on this clonotype: A read error may produce the germline difference seen at one junction end. This chain connects TRBV10-2 to TRBJ2-7; 7 positions match TRBD2. The J call may be wrong; the DNA end is better matched by TRBJ2-5. Germline V gene data show CDR1 as WSHSY and CDR2 as SAAADI. The CDR3 covers 12 residues. The CDR3 DNA sequence: TGTGCCAGTATGATCGGGAGGGAGACCCAGTACTTC. It encodes CASMIGRETQYF.

This clonotype occurred a few times. This chain's CDR3 is CASSLEGLEAFF. The CDR3, as DNA: TGTGCCAGCAGCCTAGAGGGACTTGAAGCTTTCTTT. This chain connects TRBV7-9 to TRBJ1-1; maybe TRBD1 (5 bases). This CDR3 is built from 12 residues. V shed 5 bases and J shed 7 bases, with 11 bases lying between them. Germline values: CDR1 SEHNR, CDR2 FQNEAQ (reference sequence).

This clonotype was seen a few times. V and J are TRBV5-5 and TRBJ1-1, with a tentative D call TRBD1 (6 bases). V gave up 5 bases and J gave up 1 base, with 9 bases separating them. CDR3 length: 13 amino acids. CDR1 and CDR2 (germline): SGHKS, YYEKEE (reference sequence). CDR3 DNA sequence: TGTGCCAGCAGACAGGGCCCGAACACTGAAGCTTTCTTT. Protein product: CASRQGPNTEAFF.

This chain connects TRBV6-5 to TRBJ2-7; possibly TRBD1 or TRBD2 for D (5 bases each). There are 12 residues in the CDR3. Trimming stripped 8 bases from V and 2 bases from J, with 10 bases between. The germline gives CDR1 MNHEY, CDR2 SVGAGI. CDR3 bases: TGTGCCAGCTCGAGGGGCCCCTACGAGCAGTACTTC. Residues: CASSRGPYEQYF.

The chain is built from TRBV12-3 or TRBV12-4 and TRBJ2-5; tentative D call: TRBD2 (6 bases). Trimming took off 6 bases at V and 2 bases at J, with 19 bases between the two ends. This CDR3 is 16 amino acids long. The CDR3 region is CASSSTGGGGQETQYF. CDR3 bases: TGTGCCAGCAGCTCCACCGGGGGTGGAGGGCAAGAGACCCAGTACTTC.

The chain is built from TRBV18 and TRBJ1-2; D is possibly TRBD1 (6 bases). This CDR3 is built from 18 residues. The V end was cut by 3 bases, the J end by 3 bases, with 23 bases between. Germline-derived CDR1 and CDR2 are KGHSH and LQKENI. CDR3 nucleotide sequence: TGTGCCAGCTCACCCGACCGGGACATTCTAAAATCGGACTATGGCTACACCTTC. This codes for CASSPDRDILKSDYGYTF. Full variable domain (rest looked up from reference TRBV18 and TRBJ1-2): NAGVMQNPRHLVRRRGQEARLRCSPMKGHSHVYWYRQLPEEGLKFMVYLQKENIIDESGMPKERFSAEFPKEGPSILRIQQVVRGDSAAYFCASSPDRDILKSDYGYTFGSGTRLTVV.

This rearrangement joins TRBV24-1 to TRBJ1-2; tentative D call: TRBD1 (6 bases). V lost 12 bases and J 3 bases, leaving 13 bases between the germline ends. Looked up from germline, CDR1 is KGHDR and CDR2 is SFDVKD. The CDR3 sequence is 12 residues long. CDR3 DNA sequence: TGTGCCCCAGGAGGGGGACACTATGGCTACACCTTC. Encoded protein: CAPGGGHYGYTF.

V usage is TRBV7-9 and J usage is TRBJ2-2; D is unclear. V lost 5 bases and J 2 bases, leaving 9 bases between the germline ends. The CDR3 runs to 14 residues. Germline lookup yields CDR1 SEHNR and CDR2 FQNEAQ (reference sequence). The CDR3: CASSPEENTGELFF. The CDR3 DNA reads TGTGCCAGCAGCCCTGAAGAAAACACCGGGGAGCTGTTTTTT.

This clonotype was counted only a few times. The chain has TRBV7-6 and TRBJ2-7; no reliable D call. CDR3 size: 15 residues. Trimming left V 0 bases short and J 0 bases short, with 9 bases between. The germline V gene encodes CDR1 SGHVS and CDR2 FNYEAQ. CDR3 DNA sequence: TGTGCCAGCAGCTTAGCGGAGTTTGTCTCCTACGAGCAGTACTTC. It encodes CASSLAEFVSYEQYF. The whole variable domain, remainder taken from reference TRBV7-6 and TRBJ2-7, is GAGVSQSPRYKVTKRGQDVALRCDPISGHVSLYWYRQALGQGPEFLTYFNYEAQQDKSGLPNDRFSAERPEGSISTLTIQRTEQRDSAMYRCASSLAEFVSYEQYFGPGTRLTVT.

The chain couples TRBV10-3 to TRBJ2-7; D is perhaps TRBD2 (5 bases). This CDR3 has 14 residues. Trimming took off 10 bases at V and 2 bases at J, with 18 bases between the two ends. Germline-derived CDR1 and CDR2 are ENHRY and SYGVKD. The CDR3 sequence is CASTPGGEPYEQYF. In DNA, the CDR3 is TGTGCCAGCACCCCGGGTGGGGAGCCCTACGAGCAGTACTTC.

This chain joins TRBV12-3 or TRBV12-4 and TRBJ2-2; D assignment may be TRBD1 or TRBD2 (6 bases each). Trimming shortened V by 10 bases and J by 3 bases, and 15 bases separated the two germline ends. The CDR3 is 14 residues long. The CDR3 loop reads CATRPRGDTGELFF. CDR3 DNA: TGTGCCACCCGGCCGAGGGGGGACACCGGGGAGCTGTTTTTT.

In its sample, this clonotype was seen a few times. V and J are TRBV2 and TRBJ2-7; the match to TRBD1 covers 9 bases. Germline assignment: CDR1 SNHLY and CDR2 FYNNEI. This CDR3 comprises 14 residues. J was trimmed by 2 bases and V by 7 bases; bases with no gene match: 6. CDR3 sequence (DNA): TGTGCCAGCATGGGCGGGACAGGGACCTACGAGCAGTACTTC. It specifies CASMGGTGTYEQYF.

This clonotype appeared a single time. The CDR3 loop reads CASSLLGREAFF. For the CDR3, the DNA is TGTGCCAGCAGTTTATTGGGGCGTGAAGCTTTCTTT. The J gene is TRBJ1-1, the V gene TRBV28; tentative D call: TRBD1 (5 bases). The germline V gene has CDR1 MDHEN and CDR2 SYDVKM. Trimming removed 1 base from V and 7 bases from J, with 7 bases in between. The CDR3 is 12 amino acids. The whole variable domain, filled in from reference TRBV28 and TRBJ1-1, reads DVKVTQSSRYLVKRTGEKVFLECVQDMDHENMFWYRQDPGLGLRLIYFSYDVKMKEKGDIPEGYSVSREKKERFSLILESASTNQTSMYLCASSLLGREAFFGQGTRLTVV.

The V and J genes are TRBV12-3 or TRBV12-4 and TRBJ2-2; 10 bases are shared with TRBD1. The V segment lost 6 bases and the J segment 4 bases; nucleotides outside the gene matches: 8. There are 16 residues in the CDR3. CDR3 amino acids: CASSSTGGSGTGELFF. DNA for the CDR3: TGTGCCAGCAGCTCGACAGGGGGCAGCGGCACCGGGGAGCTGTTTTTT.

The chain joins TRBV7-2 to TRBJ1-2; the D gene is possibly TRBD1 (5 bases). Trimming cost V 4 bases and J 4 bases, with 13 bases left between them. The CDR3 extends over 14 amino acids. The germline V gene has CDR1 SGHTA and CDR2 FQGNSA. The CDR3 region is CASSSIQGFYGYTF. In DNA form, the CDR3 reads TGTGCCAGCAGCTCGATCCAGGGTTTCTATGGCTACACCTTC.

The chain is built from TRBV20-1 and TRBJ2-5, with a weak D call TRBD2 (7 bases). Trimming left V 7 bases short and J 1 base short, with 28 bases between. This CDR3 is 18 amino acids long. Germline loops: CDR1 DFQATT, CDR2 SNEGSKA (reference sequence). CDR3 DNA sequence: TGCAGTGTCGCCTCGGGGACAACGCGGGGGAGTTTCCAAGAGACCCAGTACTTC. This codes for CSVASGTTRGSFQETQYF.

Worth noting for this clonotype: The junction departs from the called germline gene at one end, perhaps through a read error. The chain has TRBV29-1 and TRBJ1-2; possibly TRBD1 for D (5 bases). This CDR3 comprises 15 residues. Germline assignment: CDR1 SQVTM and CDR2 ANQGSEA. CDR3 protein: CSVESSGGSAYGHTF. The CDR3 DNA is TGCAGCGTTGAATCGTCGGGGGGATCCGCTTATGGCCACACCTTC. The entire variable domain, with the rest obtained from reference TRBV29-1 and TRBJ1-2, is as follows: SAVISQKPSRDICQRGTSLTIQCQVDSQVTMMFWYRQQPGQSLTLIATANQGSEATYESGFVIDKFPISRPNLTFSTLTVSNMSPEDSSIYLCSVESSGGSAYGHTFGSGTRLTVV.

This clonotype has more than one count but fewer than ten. V usage is TRBV2 and J usage is TRBJ1-1, with 8 bases identical to TRBD1. V lost 7 bases to trimming and J lost 0 bases; unmatched junction nucleotides: 4. In germline, CDR1 is SNHLY, CDR2 FYNNEI. CDR3 length: 14 amino acids. CDR3 bases: TGTGCCAGCATGCGACAGGGGATGAACACTGAAGCTTTCTTT. The encoded protein is CASMRQGMNTEAFF.

In this sample, this clonotype turned up a few times. This chain's CDR3 is CASRPQGGGQYF. CDR3 sequence (DNA): TGTGCCAGCAGACCACAGGGGGGTGGGCAGTACTTC. The chain combines TRBV10-3 with TRBJ2-7; 8 bases align to TRBD1. V dropped 10 bases and J dropped 9; count of bases not matched to a gene: 11. Germline CDR1 and CDR2: ENHRY and SYGVKD. This CDR3 comprises 12 residues.